Each of the 27 T cell receptor beta chains below was sequenced from the same sample in a study of CD8+CD57+ T cells in acquired aplastic anemia. CD8+CD57+ cell expansion, shown by flow cytometry, had occurred in the patients selected for sequencing. Profiles of TCR beta VDJ and CDR3 were generated from a genomic DNA template. Each CDR3 protein gets one entry after TCRdb re-called the reads with MiXCR. The repertoire consists of 160,000 or so distinct CDR3 sequences, with 45% to 55% occurring once and the leading ten covering approximately 1%. Sequenced material: sorted CD4+, CD8+, or CD8+CD57+ T cells (not recorded which) from PBMCs. Receptors were obtained from a human donor with aplastic anemia.

This clonotype came up a few times. The chain carries TRBV25-1 and TRBJ2-7, with 7 bases that match TRBD1. Trimming at V came to 4 bases and at J to 0 bases, leaving 12 bases not matched to a gene. The CDR3 is 17 amino acids. Germline V gene data show CDR1 as MGHDK and CDR2 as SYGVNS. CDR3 residues: CASSVSLGQSYSYEQYF. The DNA of the CDR3 is TGTGCCAGCAGTGTATCCCTGGGACAGTCGTACTCCTACGAGCAGTACTTC.

This clonotype was picked up many times. This sequence joins TRBV13 and TRBJ2-7; 8 bases line up with TRBD1. The germline V gene encodes CDR1 PRHDT and CDR2 FYEKMQ (reference sequence). Trimming took 0 bases from V and 1 from J; bases not matched to a gene: 5. The CDR3 length is 16 residues. This CDR3 reads CASSLGIGTGSYEQYF. The CDR3 DNA reads as TGTGCCAGCAGCTTAGGGATAGGGACAGGATCCTACGAGCAGTACTTC.

The chain is built from TRBV24-1 and TRBJ2-3; 13 bases are a match to TRBD2. J gave up 4 bases and V 3 bases, and 3 bases lay outside the gene matches. The germline V gene encodes CDR1 KGHDR and CDR2 SFDVKD. The CDR3 spans 16 residues. The CDR3 region has the DNA TGTGCCACCAGTGATGTCACTAGCGGGGGGGCAGATACGCAGTATTTT. Its translation: CATSDVTSGGADTQYF.

The gene calls are TRBV9 and TRBJ2-4; no clear D. This CDR3 has 11 amino acids. CDR1 and CDR2 from the germline V gene are SGDLS and YYNGEE. The V end lost 7 bases, the J end lost 9 bases, and 11 bases lay between the germline ends. CDR3 residues: CASGRAGIQYF. Written as DNA, the CDR3 is TGTGCCAGCGGACGGGCTGGCATTCAGTACTTC.

This clonotype was counted at least ten times. V and J are TRBV9 and TRBJ1-6; 10 bases are shared with TRBD1. The CDR3 length is 16 residues. Germline CDR1 SGDLS, CDR2 YYNGEE. Losses at the gene ends were 2 bases for V and 7 bases for J; bases not matched to a gene: 6. The CDR3 loop reads CASSVSTTGGNSPLHF. The CDR3 region has the DNA TGTGCCAGCAGCGTTTCCACGACAGGGGGCAATTCACCCCTCCACTTT.

The chain links TRBV10-3 to TRBJ2-7; D may be TRBD2 (5 bases). This CDR3 spans 14 amino acids. With 4 bases removed from V and 6 bases from J, the gap between germline ends came to 16 bases. Germline V gene data show CDR1 as ENHRY and CDR2 as SYGVKD. CDR3: CAISVVGANGEQYF. As DNA, the CDR3 is TGTGCCATCAGTGTAGTGGGAGCGAATGGCGAGCAGTACTTC.

The genes are TRBV7-3 and TRBJ1-1; a weak D match, TRBD1 (6 bases). Trimming removed 4 bases at V and 10 bases at J, with 10 bases between. The germline V gene encodes CDR1 SGHTA and CDR2 FQGTGA. CDR3 size: 11 residues. The chain's CDR3 is CASSSGRGAFF. CDR3 DNA sequence: TGTGCCAGCAGCTCGGGCAGGGGAGCTTTCTTT.

This clonotype was seen a handful of times. One base away lies a much larger clone, so this may be a sequencing read error. No conserved phenylalanine or tryptophan ends this CDR3, so it is likely a read error. The V gene is TRBV12-3 or TRBV12-4, the J gene TRBJ2-7, with D uncertain. The CDR3 is 13 residues long. The V gene lost 5 bases and the J gene lost 1 base, with 9 bases spanning the gap. The CDR3 DNA reads TGTGCCAGCAGTCCCGACGGGTCCTACGAGCAGTACCTC. Translation: CASSPDGSYEQYL.

This sequence joins TRBV11-1 and TRBJ1-1, with D tentatively TRBD1 (6 bases). This CDR3 has 12 amino acids. From germline, CDR1 is SGHAT and CDR2 FQDESV (reference sequence). V was shortened by 3 bases and J by 8 bases, with 10 bases between the two germline ends. This chain's CDR3 is CASSFGQPEAFF. DNA of the CDR3: TGTGCCAGCAGCTTTGGACAGCCCGAAGCTTTCTTT.

V and J are TRBV7-9 and TRBJ1-5, with a tentative D call TRBD1 (5 bases). The V end was cut by 5 bases, the J end by 0 bases, with 11 bases between. The germline V gene encodes CDR1 SEHNR and CDR2 FQNEAQ (reference sequence). The CDR3 loop spans 15 amino acids. The CDR3 DNA reads TGTGCCAGCAGCCCTCGGGGGAGTAGCAATCAGCCCCAGCATTTT. Protein product: CASSPRGSSNQPQHF.

The chain uses TRBV18 and TRBJ1-2, with D tentatively TRBD1 (5 bases). This CDR3 has 13 amino acids. V was shortened by 3 bases and J by 8 bases, with 13 bases between the two germline ends. Germline CDR1 and CDR2: KGHSH and LQKENI. The CDR3 coding sequence is TGTGCCAGCTCACCGACACAGGAGGGGGGCTACACCTTC. Its protein product is CASSPTQEGGYTF.

In this sample, this clonotype turned up a few times. The chain joins TRBV6-5 to TRBJ2-2; D ambiguous. V lost 3 bases to trimming and J lost 6 bases, with 8 bases between them. CDR1 is MNHEY, CDR2 SVGAGI, per germline. This CDR3 is built from 13 residues. The CDR3 loop reads CASSYRVAGELFF. The DNA for the CDR3 is TGTGCCAGCAGTTATAGGGTCGCCGGGGAGCTGTTTTTT.

This clonotype was counted between two and nine times. At one end, the junction sequence differs from germline, possibly due to a read error. The chain employs TRBV12-3 or TRBV12-4 and TRBJ2-2; 10 positions agree with TRBD2. This CDR3 is 17 amino acids long. CDR3 DNA sequence: TGTGCCAGCAGCATAGCGGGGGGAGTCGCGAACACTGGGGAGCTGTTTTTT. This sequence encodes CASSIAGGVANTGELFF.

The V call is TRBV19, the J call TRBJ1-5, with 9 bases lining up with TRBD1. From germline, CDR1 is LNHDA and CDR2 SQIVND (reference sequence). V was pared by 8 bases and J by 6 bases, with 8 bases of the junction left unmatched. The CDR3 consists of 14 residues. The CDR3 DNA reads TGTGCCAGTCGGACAGGGGCCCTCGGTCAGCCCCAGCATTTT. This codes for CASRTGALGQPQHF.

This clonotype appeared a single time. This sequence joins TRBV25-1 and TRBJ1-2; no clear D. The CDR3 has 12 amino acids. The V gene lost 3 bases and the J gene lost 4 bases, with 6 bases spanning the gap. Germline CDR1 MGHDK, CDR2 SYGVNS. The CDR3 DNA follows: TGTGCCAGCAGTGAGGAGCTCTATGGCTACACCTTC. Protein sequence: CASSEELYGYTF.

This clonotype was picked up many times. The rearrangement uses TRBV7-9 and TRBJ2-1, with TRBD2 matching 11 bases. V gave up 5 bases and J gave up 6 bases; unmatched junction bases: 6. Germline V gives CDR1 SEHNR, CDR2 FQNEAQ (reference sequence). CDR3 length: 15 amino acids. CDR3 sequence (DNA): TGTGCCAGCAGCCCGGGACTAGCGGTTGGCAATGAGCAGTTCTTC. Encoded protein: CASSPGLAVGNEQFF.

This chain uses TRBV2 with TRBJ1-6; 7 bases match TRBD1. The germline CDR1 and CDR2 sequences are SNHLY and FYNNEI. CDR3 length: 14 amino acids. Trimming at V came to 6 bases and at J to 10 bases, leaving 9 bases not matched to a gene. The CDR3 loop reads CASREHRGTSPLHF. CDR3 DNA: TGTGCCAGCAGAGAACACAGGGGTACCTCACCCCTCCACTTT.

The V call is TRBV20-1, the J call TRBJ2-1; 7 bases align to TRBD2. The CDR3 has 11 amino acids. Germline CDR1 and CDR2: DFQATT and SNEGSKA (reference sequence). Trimming took 6 bases from V and 6 from J; bases not matched to a gene: 2. CDR3 bases: TGCAGTGCAGGGACTACCAATGAGCAGTTCTTC. Residues: CSAGTTNEQFF.

This clonotype has a count of ten or more. The V gene is TRBV6-1, the J gene TRBJ2-1, with a tentative D call TRBD1 (6 bases). V dropped 6 bases and J dropped 0 bases, with 15 bases sitting between them. Germline CDR1 and CDR2: MNHNS and SASEGT. The CDR3 runs to 16 residues. For the CDR3, the DNA is TGTGCCAGCAGGGGCAGACAGGCAACCTCCTACAATGAGCAGTTCTTC. Its translation is CASRGRQATSYNEQFF.

CDR3 residues: CATSDIDRHYGYTF. The CDR3 DNA reads TGTGCCACCAGTGACATAGACAGGCACTATGGCTACACCTTC. The J gene is TRBJ1-2, the V gene TRBV24-1, with D possibly being TRBD1 (6 bases). CDR1 KGHDR and CDR2 SFDVKD come from the germline V gene. The CDR3 is 14 amino acids. Trimming removed 4 bases from V and 3 bases from J, with 11 bases in between.

This clonotype was detected ten times or more. The chain recombines TRBV3-1 with TRBJ1-6; no definite D call. Trimming took off 4 bases at V and 8 bases at J, with 9 bases between the two ends. Germline assignment: CDR1 LGHDT and CDR2 YNNKEL (reference sequence). The CDR3 is 13 amino acids. The CDR3 protein is CASSPVQDSPLHF. CDR3 sequence (DNA): TGTGCCAGCAGCCCGGTCCAGGATTCACCCCTCCACTTT.

There are many counts of this clonotype. J is TRBJ1-2 and V is TRBV19, with TRBD1 matching 9 bases. After removal of 4 bases from V and 10 bases from J, the junction contained 7 bases not matched to a gene. This CDR3 comprises 13 residues. Looked up from germline, CDR1 is LNHDA and CDR2 is SQIVND (reference sequence). Written as DNA, the CDR3 is TGTGCCAGTAGTAAACAGGGGGCTCTAGTCTACACCTTC. Translating gives CASSKQGALVYTF.

This clonotype was recorded many times. This chain links TRBV12-3 or TRBV12-4 with TRBJ1-5, with a tentative D call TRBD1 (6 bases). This CDR3 is built from 15 residues. V lost 2 bases and J 4 bases, leaving 12 bases between the germline ends. This CDR3 reads CASSLLDRLNQPQHF. As DNA, the CDR3 is TGTGCCAGCAGTTTATTGGACAGACTAAATCAGCCCCAGCATTTT.

The chain carries TRBV14 and TRBJ1-1, with D possibly matching TRBD1 (6 bases). The CDR3 extends over 15 amino acids. Between the trimmed V and J ends, which lost 3 bases and 3 bases, there was a span of 14 bases. The germline V gene has CDR1 SGHDN and CDR2 FVKESK. CDR3 coding DNA: TGTGCCAGCAGCCACCTCCGGACAGTTGACACTGAAGCTTTCTTT. Encoded protein: CASSHLRTVDTEAFF.

The chain carries TRBV27 and TRBJ2-1; TRBD2 is a possible D gene (5 bases). CDR3 length: 12 amino acids. V was shortened by 4 bases and J by 9 bases, with 10 bases between the two germline ends. Per the germline V gene, CDR1 is MNHEY and CDR2 is SMNVEV (reference sequence). The CDR3 reads CASSSPGSEQFF. The CDR3, as DNA: TGTGCCAGCAGTTCCCCGGGGAGTGAGCAGTTCTTC.

This clonotype was seen repeatedly, ten times or more. V is TRBV5-1 and J is TRBJ1-1, with 9 bases aligning to TRBD1. V was pared by 4 bases and J by 5 bases, with 6 bases of the junction left unmatched. The CDR3 extends over 14 amino acids. Germline CDR1 is SGHRS and CDR2 is YFSETQ. CDR3: CASSPGQGGTEAFF. CDR3 coding DNA: TGCGCCAGCAGCCCGGGACAGGGTGGGACTGAAGCTTTCTTT.

Notes on this clonotype: One end of the junction is discordant with germline, which a read error may explain. V and J are TRBV25-1 and TRBJ2-3, with a weak D call TRBD2 (6 bases). From germline, CDR1 is MGHDK and CDR2 SYGVNS. The CDR3 consists of 15 residues. DNA of the CDR3: TGTGCCAGCAGCGAATTTCTAGCGAACACAGATACGCAGTATTTT. Amino acid sequence: CASSEFLANTDTQYF.